These T cell receptor beta chains were read from a single sample in a study of control samples from healthy donors and cancer patients. Profiled with immunoSEQ multiplex PCR; TCRdb holds only in-frame clones, not every one. The repertoire holds 45,000 to 60,000 clones, with around 94% as singletons. Sequences were obtained from blood. These receptors all stem from a man aged 30-40 years in good health. The CDR3 runs from the conserved cysteine through the conserved F or W. The D gene is left open where the match is weak. Part of the rows lack a size; the others show once, few, many or a class for expanded clones.

D	J	length	size	V	DNA	CDR3
-	TRBJ2-6	15	-	TRBV5-5	TGTGCCAGCAGCTTGCTGGACTCTGGGGCCAACGTCCTGACTTTC	CASSLLDSGANVLTF
-	TRBJ2-7	14	-	TRBV6-2/TRBV6-3	TGTGCCAGCAGTTACGGGTCCGTACCCTACGAGCAGTACTTC	CASSYGSVPYEQYF
-	TRBJ1-5	13	-	TRBV11-1	TGTGCCAGCAGCCCTACGGGGTATCAGCCCCAGCATTTT	CASSPTGYQPQHF
-	TRBJ2-7	16	once	TRBV2	TGTGCCAGCAGTGAAGCATTGGTGGGCAGCTCCTACGAGCAGTACTTC	CASSEALVGSSYEQYF
-	TRBJ1-1	13	once	TRBV9	TGTGCCAGCAGTTCATACTGGGGCACTGAAGCTTTCTTT	CASSSYWGTEAFF
TRBD1	TRBJ1-2	16	-	TRBV27	TGTGCCAGCAGTTTATCCGGGACAGCTATGACCTATGGCTACACCTTC	CASSLSGTAMTYGYTF
-	TRBJ1-2	14	-	TRBV5-1	TGCGCCAGCAGCTTGGATTGGCTGCGACATGGCTACACCTTC	CASSLDWLRHGYTF
TRBD2	TRBJ2-7	16	once	TRBV30	TGTGCCTGGAGTGGTCCCAGGGTAGCGGGGGGGCGCGAGCAGTACTTC	CAWSGPRVAGGREQYF
-	TRBJ2-2	16	-	TRBV3-1/TRBV3-2	TGTGCCAGCAGCATAACCCGGGGCGGGAACACCGGGGAGCTGTTTTTT	CASSITRGGNTGELFF
TRBD1	TRBJ1-1	16	once	TRBV28	TGTGCCAGCAGTACCCGTATACAAGACAGGGGGCAAGAAGCTTTCTTT	CASSTRIQDRGQEAFF
-	TRBJ2-2	16	-	TRBV9	TGTGCCAGCAGCGCTCCAGGACAGACTAACACCGGGGAGCTGTTTTTT	CASSAPGQTNTGELFF
-	TRBJ1-1	14	-	TRBV9	TGTGCCAGCAGCGTAGAGGAGTGGCACACTGAAGCTTTCTTT	CASSVEEWHTEAFF
-	TRBJ2-3	11	-	TRBV6-5	TGTGCCAGCGGCTTAACAGATACGCAGTATTTT	CASGLTDTQYF
TRBD1	TRBJ2-5	17	-	TRBV25-1	TGTGCCAGCAGTACCCCCCAATGGGGACAGGAAAAAGAGACCCAGTACTTC	CASSTPQWGQEKETQYF
-	TRBJ2-3	12	-	TRBV29-1	TGCAGCGTTGGGACACTAGGAGATACGCAGTATTTT	CSVGTLGDTQYF
-	TRBJ1-5	15	-	TRBV19	TGTGCCAGTAATCAACAGGGCACCCACAATCAGCCCCAGCATTTT	CASNQQGTHNQPQHF
-	TRBJ2-7	13	-	TRBV13	TGTGCCAGCAGCTTAATGGTCCCTTCCGAGCAGTACTTC	CASSLMVPSEQYF
-	TRBJ2-2	14	once	TRBV15	TGTGCCACCAACAGGGCAAGTAACACCGGGGAGCTGTTTTTT	CATNRASNTGELFF
-	TRBJ1-1	13	-	TRBV18	TGTGCCAGCTCACCTGGACTTGGAACTGAAGCTTTCTTT	CASSPGLGTEAFF
-	TRBJ1-6	15	-	TRBV5-4	TGTGCCAGCAGCTCAAAGGGGTTTGGGAATTCACCCCTCCACTTT	CASSSKGFGNSPLHF
TRBD1	TRBJ1-6	15	-	TRBV30	TGTGCCTGGAGTGTTGGGACAGGGTATAATTCACCCCTCCACTTT	CAWSVGTGYNSPLHF
-	TRBJ2-6	13	-	TRBV30	TGTGCCTGGAAGCGCTCTGGGGCCAACGTCCTGACTTTC	CAWKRSGANVLTF
-	TRBJ2-3	15	once	TRBV11-2	TGTGCCAGCAGCCCCCGAGATGGTAGCACGAATACGCAGTATTTT	CASSPRDGSTNTQYF
TRBD2	TRBJ2-2	16	few	TRBV11-3	TGTGCCAGCAGCCCCGGAGCGGGAGGGGGATCCGGGGAGCTGTTTTTT	CASSPGAGGGSGELFF
TRBD1	TRBJ1-6	14	-	TRBV19	TGTGCCAGTAGTCTGGGACAGGGAAGTTCACCCCTCCACTTT	CASSLGQGSSPLHF
-	TRBJ2-7	12	-	TRBV19	TGTGCCAGTAGTAACCTAGTGGGGGAGCAGTACTTC	CASSNLVGEQYF
-	TRBJ1-2	15	-	TRBV11-1	TGTGCCAGCAGCCCAGCAGAGGCAGCTTACTATGGCTACACCTTC	CASSPAEAAYYGYTF
-	TRBJ2-5	15	-	TRBV5-5	TGTGCCAGCAGCTTGGGACCAACGTACCAAGAGACCCAGTACTTC	CASSLGPTYQETQYF
-	TRBJ2-1	16	-	TRBV4-1	TGCGCCAGCAGCCAGGGTTGGCAGGGTTCCTACAATGAGCAGTTCTTC	CASSQGWQGSYNEQFF
-	TRBJ1-2	12	-	TRBV11-2	TGTGCCAGCAGCAGAGGGGACCGAGGCTACACCTTC	CASSRGDRGYTF
-	TRBJ1-2	14	-	TRBV2	TGTGCCAGCAGTGAAGTCGGCACTTACTATGGCTACACCTTC	CASSEVGTYYGYTF
-	TRBJ1-4	16	-	TRBV27	TGTGCCAGCAGTTCCTTCAGGGGTCCGACTAATGAAAAACTGTTTTTT	CASSSFRGPTNEKLFF
TRBD1	TRBJ1-2	14	-	TRBV19	TGTGCCAGTAGGTGGACAGGGGGCGCTTATGGCTACACCTTC	CASRWTGGAYGYTF
TRBD1	TRBJ1-1	14	-	TRBV16	TGTGCCAGCAGCCAATCGGACAGGTTGACTGAAGCTTTCTTT	CASSQSDRLTEAFF
-	TRBJ2-1	16	-	TRBV24-1	TGTGCCACCAGTGATTTAAGTACGGGTGCCGGGGGCGAGCAGTTCTTC	CATSDLSTGAGGEQFF
-	TRBJ1-1	16	-	TRBV14	TGTGCCAGCAGCCTACCGGGAAGCCTTATTCTCGCTGAAGCTTTCTTT	CASSLPGSLILAEAFF
TRBD2	TRBJ2-5	16	-	TRBV6-5	TGTGCCAGCAGTTACACTGATCTAGCGGGAGAAGAGACCCAGTACTTC	CASSYTDLAGEETQYF
TRBD2	TRBJ2-1	15	-	TRBV5-4	TGTGCCAGCAGCCCCGGGGGGGGAGGTAGTAATGAGCAGTTCTTC	CASSPGGGGSNEQFF
-	TRBJ1-1	15	-	TRBV6-6	TGTGCCAGCAGTGGGGGTTGGGGGGCGAACACTGAAGCTTTCTTT	CASSGGWGANTEAFF
TRBD2	TRBJ2-1	15	-	TRBV30	TGTGCCTGGAGCGGACTAGCTCCCTCCTACAATGAGCAGTTCTTC	CAWSGLAPSYNEQFF
TRBD2	TRBJ2-1	17	-	TRBV27	TGTGCCAGCAGTCGGGTAATAAGCGGGAGCTCCTACAATGAGCAGTTCTTC	CASSRVISGSSYNEQFF
-	TRBJ1-2	12	-	TRBV2	TGTGCCGGGAAGGTGGAAGGGGATGGCTACACCTTC	CAGKVEGDGYTF
TRBD1	TRBJ2-3	18	-	TRBV27	TGTGCCAGCAGTCTCCAGAGGGACAGGGGTTCTAACACAGATACGCAGTATTTT	CASSLQRDRGSNTDTQYF
-	TRBJ2-2	19	-	TRBV21-1	TGTGCCAGCAGCAAGGCGGAACTCGGCCTGGAGTCAGGCACCGGGGAGCTGTTTTTT	CASSKAELGLESGTGELFF
-	TRBJ1-1	17	-	TRBV10-1	TGCGCCAGCAGTGAGCCCCCCAAGGCAGGATTGAACACTGAAGCTTTCTTT	CASSEPPKAGLNTEAFF